This T cell receptor beta chain was captured in a study of somatic mutations in cytotoxic T cells in rheumatoid arthritis. The protocol was immunoSEQ multiplex PCR, while the TCRdb copy is restricted to in-frame clones and leaves out a portion. Of around 16,000 clones in the sample, 82% were seen once. V shed 3 bases and J 4 bases; nucleotides not matched to a gene: 11. Germline assignment: CDR1 SNHLY and CDR2 FYNNEI. CDR3 length: 17 amino acids. Sequences were obtained from CD8+ T cells sorted from blood. This rearrangement joins TRBV2 to TRBJ2-3, with 9 bases identical to TRBD2. This receptor was obtained from a woman in her 50s with rheumatoid arthritis. The CDR3 here is CASSEDRASGVSDTQYF. CDR3 nucleotides: TGTGCCAGCAGTGAGGATAGGGCTAGCGGGGTTTCAGATACGCAGTATTTT.